Listed here are 22 T cell receptor beta chains from one sample, sequenced in a study of graft-versus-host responses after intestinal transplantation. Measured with immunoSEQ multiplex PCR; TCRdb has only the in-frame clones, and not every one. The sample carries fewer than 150,000 clones, around 90% recorded once. These TCRs' antigens remain unknown. The specimen was unstimulated CD4+ T cells sorted from spleen or lymph node cells, collected before intestinal transplant. The receptors originated from a human donor who received an intestinal transplant.

The chain has TRBV6-6 and TRBJ2-1; D not resolved. CDR1 and CDR2 from the germline V gene are MNHNY and SVGAGI (reference sequence). V lost 4 bases to trimming and J lost 1 base, with 11 bases between them. This CDR3 has 15 residues. CDR3: CASSFGSESYNEQFF. The CDR3 region has the DNA TGTGCCAGCAGTTTTGGGTCAGAGTCCTACAATGAGCAGTTCTTC.

This clone was picked up one time. J is TRBJ2-7 and V is TRBV6-6; D is possibly TRBD1 (5 bases). CDR3 length: 14 residues. Germline V gene lookup returns CDR1 MNHNY and CDR2 SVGAGI (reference sequence). V lost 3 bases and J lost 4, with 13 bases in between. The CDR3 sequence is CASSYARVGYEQYF. The CDR3 region has the DNA TGTGCCAGCAGTTATGCCAGGGTGGGGTACGAGCAGTACTTC.

This chain uses TRBV19 with TRBJ2-1; 10 nucleotides line up with TRBD2. Trimming removed 6 bases from V and 16 bases from J; junction bases left unmatched: 9. The CDR3 runs to 12 residues. The germline CDR1 and CDR2 sequences are LNHDA and SQIVND (reference sequence). The CDR3 loop is CASRYSGGAIFF. As DNA, the CDR3 is TGTGCCAGTAGGTACAGCGGGGGGGCGATATTCTTC.

The chain uses TRBV7-9 and TRBJ2-6, with 8 bases matching TRBD1. The ends lost 3 bases at V and 3 bases at J; junction bases unmatched: 1. This CDR3 is built from 15 residues. Looked up from germline, CDR1 is SEHNR and CDR2 is FQNEAQ (reference sequence). The CDR3 DNA is TGTGCCAGCAGCTTGACAGGGGTTGGGGCCAACGTCCTGACTTTC. Its translation: CASSLTGVGANVLTF.

The rearrangement uses TRBV2 and TRBJ1-5; D uncertain. V was cut by 0 bases and J by 5 bases, with 11 bases left in between. Germline V gives CDR1 SNHLY, CDR2 FYNNEI. The CDR3 runs to 15 residues. This CDR3 reads CASSEATGNYQPQHF. CDR3 DNA: TGTGCCAGCAGTGAAGCGACGGGAAACTATCAGCCCCAGCATTTT.

V usage is TRBV7-9 and J usage is TRBJ1-1; 9 bases map to TRBD1. Germline V lookup: CDR1 SEHNR, CDR2 FQNEAQ (reference sequence). J gave up 1 base and V 2 bases, and 2 bases lay outside the gene matches. The CDR3 sequence is 15 residues long. The CDR3 loop is CASSLLGQGNTEAFF. As DNA, the CDR3 is TGTGCCAGCAGCTTATTGGGACAGGGGAACACTGAAGCTTTCTTT.

This clone was recorded only once. This rearrangement joins TRBV11-3 to TRBJ2-3; D unclear. Trimming pared 1 base from V and 6 bases from J, leaving 8 bases between. CDR1 is SGHNT, CDR2 YENEEA, per germline. CDR3 length: 13 amino acids. CDR3 residues: CASSLGFGDTQYF. The CDR3 DNA follows: TGTGCCAGCAGCTTAGGATTTGGGGATACGCAGTATTTT.

The rearrangement uses TRBV27 and TRBJ2-3, with TRBD2 as a possible D gene (7 bases). CDR3 length: 13 residues. Germline CDR1 MNHEY, CDR2 SMNVEV (reference sequence). Between the trimmed V and J ends, which lost 7 bases and 7 bases, there was a span of 15 bases. The CDR3 DNA follows: TGTGCCAGCATCGGGGGAGGGGACAATACGCAGTATTTT. Encoded protein: CASIGGGDNTQYF.

The chain joins TRBV7-2 to TRBJ1-1; D is unclear. Trimming removed 3 bases from V and 1 base from J, with 9 bases in between. Germline V CDR1 and CDR2: SGHTA, FQGNSA. The CDR3 sequence is 14 residues long. The CDR3 DNA sequence: TGTGCCAGCAGCTTGTCGACTTCGAACACTGAAGCTTTCTTT. This sequence encodes CASSLSTSNTEAFF.

This rearrangement joins TRBV7-9 to TRBJ2-5; D gene unclear. V was shortened by 7 bases and J by 7 bases, with 10 bases between the two germline ends. The CDR3 length is 11 residues. In germline, CDR1 is SEHNR, CDR2 FQNEAQ (reference sequence). The DNA of the CDR3 is TGTGCCAGCACCCTCGTAGGGACCCAGTACTTC. Protein sequence: CASTLVGTQYF.

This chain joins TRBV4-1 and TRBJ2-1; D not resolved. V was shortened by 1 base and J by 4 bases, with 5 bases between the two germline ends. The CDR3 runs 13 residues. The germline V gene encodes CDR1 MGHRA and CDR2 YSYEKL. CDR3 in DNA: TGCGCCAGCAGCCAAGTGGAGTACAATGAGCAGTTCTTC. This gives the protein CASSQVEYNEQFF.

The genes are TRBV5-4 and TRBJ2-3; 9 positions match TRBD2. Germline V gene lookup returns CDR1 SGHNT and CDR2 YYREEE (reference sequence). V was clipped by 3 bases and J by 0 bases; unmatched bases: 8. This CDR3 has 17 amino acids. This CDR3 reads CASSSGTSRASTDTQYF. In DNA form, the CDR3 reads TGTGCCAGCAGCTCCGGGACTAGCAGAGCTAGCACAGATACGCAGTATTTT.

The V call is TRBV7-9, the J call TRBJ1-1; TRBD1 matches at 8 bases. This CDR3 region has 14 residues. V was pared by 5 bases and J by 5 bases, with 7 bases of the junction left unmatched. Germline CDR1 and CDR2: SEHNR and FQNEAQ (reference sequence). For the CDR3, the DNA is TGTGCCAGCAGCCCTCAGGGGGCGCGAACTGAAGCTTTCTTT. Its translation is CASSPQGARTEAFF.

The J gene is TRBJ2-2, the V gene TRBV7-8, with TRBD2 identical over 15 bases. Germline V gene sequence: CDR1 SGHVS, CDR2 FQNEAQ. The CDR3 totals 19 residues. Trimming cost V 2 bases and J 0 bases; bases outside gene matches: 4. CDR3 sequence: CASSLQRTSGGANTGELFF. CDR3 in DNA: TGTGCCAGCAGCTTACAAAGGACTAGCGGGGGGGCGAACACCGGGGAGCTGTTTTTT.

This rearrangement joins TRBV6-5 to TRBJ1-2; no clear D gene. V was clipped by 2 bases and J by 2 bases, with 12 bases between them. From germline, CDR1 is MNHEY and CDR2 SVGAGI. The CDR3 loop spans 15 amino acids. CDR3 sequence (DNA): TGTGCCAGCAGTTACGATGTTCTGGACAACTATGGCTACACCTTC. Protein sequence: CASSYDVLDNYGYTF.

Notes on this clone: At one boundary the junction diverges from the germline segment, which might be a read error. The gene calls are TRBV7-9 and TRBJ1-6, with D hard to call. Germline V CDR1 and CDR2: SEHNR, FQNEAQ (reference sequence). CDR3 length equals 15 residues. This CDR3 reads CASSLFRQVNSPPHF. CDR3 coding DNA: TGTGCCAGCAGCTTATTCCGCCAGGTCAATTCACCCCCCCACTTT. Variable domain in full (rest from reference TRBV7-9 and TRBJ1-6): DTGVSQNPRHKITKRGQNVTFRCDPISEHNRLYWYRQTLGQGPEFLTYFQNEAQLEKSRLLSDRFSAERPKGSFSTLEIQRTEQGDSAMYLCASSLFRQVNSPPHFGNGTRLTVT.

V and J are TRBV2 and TRBJ2-2; D unresolved. The ends were cut back, 1 base at V and 8 bases at J, with 5 bases in the middle. This CDR3 comprises 12 residues. The germline gives CDR1 SNHLY, CDR2 FYNNEI. The DNA for the CDR3 is TGTGCCAGCAGTGAAGGGGTGGGGGAGCTGTTTTTT. It yields the protein CASSEGVGELFF.

The chain links TRBV29-1 to TRBJ2-7; 8 nucleotides agree with TRBD1. Germline V gene lookup returns CDR1 SQVTM and CDR2 ANQGSEA. Losses at the gene ends were 4 bases for V and 2 bases for J; bases not matched to a gene: 4. The length of the CDR3 is 13 residues. The CDR3 region has the DNA TGCAGCGTTGCAGGGACAGGTACCTACGAGCAGTACTTC. Translation: CSVAGTGTYEQYF.

The chain uses TRBV4-2 and TRBJ2-3, with D possibly being TRBD1 or TRBD2 (5 bases each). V lost 1 base and J 2 bases, leaving 16 bases between the germline ends. Germline CDR1 reads LGHNA; CDR2 reads YNFKEQ. The CDR3 is 17 amino acids. CDR3 region: CASSQGPGTPATDTQYF. The CDR3 DNA is TGTGCCAGCAGCCAAGGGCCCGGGACGCCGGCCACAGATACGCAGTATTTT.

This chain uses TRBV11-2 with TRBJ1-2; 7 nucleotides match TRBD1. This CDR3 spans 18 amino acids. Germline values: CDR1 SGHAT, CDR2 FQNNGV. The J segment lost 2 bases and the V segment lost 5 bases, leaving 17 bases of the junction unmatched. DNA of the CDR3: TGTGCCAGCAGCACCCTCAGGGGGAACCGCGCGGGAAACTATGGCTACACCTTC. This encodes CASSTLRGNRAGNYGYTF.

The chain links TRBV15 to TRBJ2-7, with D unresolved. The germline CDR1 and CDR2 sequences are LNHNV and YYDKDF (reference sequence). Trimming took off 4 bases at V and 2 bases at J, with 6 bases between the two ends. CDR3 size: 12 residues. CDR3 protein: CATSTGPYEQYF. The CDR3 DNA follows: TGTGCCACCAGCACGGGCCCCTACGAGCAGTACTTC. Combining the CDR3 with reference TRBV15 and TRBJ2-7 gives the whole variable domain DAMVIQNPRYQVTQFGKPVTLSCSQTLNHNVMYWYQQKSSQAPKLLFHYYDKDFNNEADTPDNFQSRRPNTSFCFLDIRSPGLGDTAMYLCATSTGPYEQYFGPGTRLTVT.

DNA of the CDR3: TGTGCCAGCAGCCTAGGGCGTCAGGTCGGGGAGACCCAGTACTTC. Its protein product is CASSLGRQVGETQYF. V gene TRBV11-3 combines with J gene TRBJ2-5; D unclear. The CDR3 has 15 residues. Germline assignment: CDR1 SGHNT and CDR2 YENEEA. Trimming removed 5 bases at V and 5 bases at J, with 18 bases between.